Below are 17 T cell receptor delta chains sequenced from a single sample in a study of γδ T cells in repeated Plasmodium falciparum infection. Vgamma9/Vdelta2+ and Vdelta2-negative gammadelta T cells were flow-sorted from PBMC for bulk sequencing. TCRdb re-identified clones in the multiplex PCR reads via CATT. This table holds around 50,000 delta-chain clones, over 1.5% found once. The sample comprised gamma-delta T cells from blood. The receptors stem from a pool of human donors (malaria-infected and uninfected, not separated).

This clone was found many times. TCRdb's listed protein matches a much larger clone and diverges from this DNA's translation at residue 5, likely through a read error; the protein shown comes from the DNA. This chain links TRDV1 with TRDJ1; TRDD3 matches at 9 bases. The J gene, missing from TCRdb, was assigned here through DNA to germline matching. The CDR3 loop spans 23 amino acids. The V and J ends lost 4 bases and 0 bases, in that order; junction bases with no gene match: 27. Germline V CDR1 and CDR2: TSWWSYY, QGS. CDR3 in DNA: TGTGCTCTTGGGGGACTCAGCCTTCCCGAGTACTGGGGGAGGGGTTGGGACACCGATAAACTCATCTTT. Translating gives CALGGLSLPEYWGRGWDTDKLIF.

This clone showed up just a few times. A read error likely explains this, since a far larger clone differs by one base. Distinct nucleotide sequences in the sample also encode this CDR3. This chain uses TRDV1 with TRDJ1; D call uncertain. Germline loops: CDR1 TSWWSYY, CDR2 QGS. V gave up 3 bases and J gave up 1 base, with 24 bases separating them. This CDR3 comprises 19 residues. CDR3 DNA sequence: TGTGCTCTTGGGGATCCGGGGCCCCCACACCCCCTTTGCACCGATAAACTCATCTTT. Translated, it gives CALGDPGPPHPLCTDKLIF.

This clone has only a few counts. The protein recorded in TCRdb matches a much larger clone and deviates from this DNA's translation at residue 19, suggesting a read error; the protein here is obtained by translating the DNA. The chain recombines TRDV3 with TRDJ1, with 9 bases lining up with TRDD2. Germline CDR1 and CDR2: TVYSNPD and GDNSRS (reference sequence). The CDR3 is 21 residues long. CDR3 in DNA: TGTGCCTCTAAGTGGCCTTCCTACTTCCTCCCGGGGCGACGCCACACCGATAAATTCATCTTT. This translates into CASKWPSYFLPGRRHTDKFIF.

In the case of this clone: The mismatch at residue 21 between this DNA's translation and the TCRdb protein of a much larger clone likely reflects a read error; the protein shown is translated from the DNA. The V gene is given as TRDV1, and no J gene call is available; TRDD3, the D gene given by the table, was not confirmed from the DNA. This CDR3 is 23 amino acids long. CDR1 and CDR2 (germline): TSWWSYY, QGS. DNA for the CDR3: TGTGCTCTTGGGGAACTAGGGAGTCCTTCGAAGTGGCTGGGGACGCTGACGTCCGATAAACCCATCTTT. Translated: CALGELGSPSKWLGTLTSDKPIF.

This clone rates as medium-sized. The same CDR3 can be traced to other DNA sequences in this sample. The chain links TRDV2 to TRDJ1; weak D call: TRDD3 (5 bases). CDR3 length equals 17 residues. With 3 bases removed from V and 0 bases from J, the gap between germline ends came to 19 bases. Germline assignment: CDR1 GEAIGNYY and CDR2 EKD. The CDR3 DNA sequence: TGTGCCTGTGACGACCTGCCTTGGGGACGGAACACCGATAAACTCATCTTT. Its protein is CACDDLPWGRNTDKLIF.

This clone was seen at least ten times. This DNA translates differently at residue 15 from the TCRdb protein, which is that of a much larger clone; a read error is likely, and the protein shown is the DNA's own translation. This chain links TRDV1 with TRDJ1, with 9 bases that match TRDD2. TCRdb offers no J gene call, so here the DNA was matched to germline to obtain one. After removal of 1 base from V and 3 bases from J, the junction contained 27 bases not matched to a gene. CDR1 TSWWSYY and CDR2 QGS come from the germline V gene. This CDR3 region has 23 residues. CDR3 coding DNA: TGTGCTCTTGGGGAACCCCCTTCCTACCTTTATGTGGGGGGACACGCAGGATCCGATAAACTCATCTTT. Protein sequence: CALGEPPSYLYVGGHAGSDKLIF.

This chain connects TRDV1 to TRDJ1; possibly TRDD2 or TRDD3 for D (7 bases each). CDR1 and CDR2 from the germline V gene are TSWWSYY and QGS. Trimming shortened V by 5 bases and J by 4 bases, and 29 bases separated the two germline ends. The CDR3 contains 19 residues. The CDR3 bases are TGTGCTCTTGGGTACCGCCTTCCTCTGGGGGTTTCCCTAGGCGATAAACTCATCTTT. This sequence encodes CALGYRLPLGVSLGDKLIF.

Worth noting for this clone: Translating this DNA gives a protein that differs at residue 9 from the TCRdb one, which belongs to a much larger clone; a read error is likely, and the protein shown is this translation. This chain joins TRDV1 and TRDJ1; D possibly corresponds to TRDD3 (5 bases). TCRdb lists no J gene, so it was determined here by aligning the DNA to germline. The CDR3 covers 21 residues. V was pared by 1 base and J by 1 base, with 28 bases between. Germline CDR1 is TSWWSYY and CDR2 is QGS. CDR3 residues: CALGEPQRRSERVYATDKLIF. The CDR3 DNA sequence: TGTGCTCTTGGGGAACCCCAAAGACGTTCCGAGAGGGTATACGCCACCGATAAACTCATCTTT.

This clone was seen repeatedly, ten times or more. The amino acid sequence in TCRdb belongs to a much larger clone and departs from this DNA's translation at residue 15, likely a sequencing read error; the sequence shown is translated from the DNA. The rearrangement links TRDV1 to TRDJ1, with 11 bases matching TRDD3. The CDR3 contains 19 residues. The germline V gene encodes CDR1 TSWWSYY and CDR2 QGS. The CDR3 region is CALGELGWGIPSYTNKLIF. DNA of the CDR3: TGTGCTCTTGGGGAACTAGGCTGGGGGATACCCTCATACACCAATAAACTCATCTTT.

In the case of this clone: The likely explanation is a read error, given a far larger clone one base away. At the DNA level, this CDR3 is encoded by other sequences in the same sample as well. This CDR3 reads CALGERSLPYWGTNKLIF. The CDR3 DNA sequence: TGTGCTCTTGGGGAGCGATCCCTGCCGTACTGGGGGACAAATAAACTCATCTTT. The V gene is TRDV1, the J gene TRDJ1; 9 bases align to TRDD3. The J gene, not given by TCRdb, was assigned here from a germline match of the nucleotide sequence. Germline trimming cut 3 bases from V and 6 bases from J; bases unmatched to any gene: 17. Germline V CDR1 and CDR2: TSWWSYY, QGS. The CDR3 is made up of 18 amino acids.

Only a few counts were recorded for this clone. TCRdb records a much larger clone's protein for this DNA, with a difference at residue 17 that likely arises from a read error; the protein given is the translation of the DNA. The chain carries TRDV1 and TRDJ1; D may be TRDD3 (5 bases). The J gene, left out of TCRdb, was set here by checking the DNA against germline. CDR1 is TSWWSYY and CDR2 is QGS in the germline V gene. The CDR3 runs to 21 residues. The CDR3: CALGELRFLWGIQQYTGKLIF. The CDR3 coding sequence is TGTGCTCTTGGGGAACTCCGTTTCTTGTGGGGCATACAACAGTACACCGGTAAACTCATCTTT.

With regard to this clone: This DNA's translation differs at residue 13 from TCRdb's protein, which comes from a much larger clone; a read error is likely, and the protein shown is translated from the DNA. The chain has TRDV1 and TRDJ1, with 8 bases matching TRDD3. TCRdb offers no J gene call, so here the DNA was matched to germline to obtain one. Per the germline V gene, CDR1 is TSWWSYY and CDR2 is QGS. With V trimmed by 0 bases and J by 0 bases, 27 bases remained unmatched. The CDR3 length is 24 residues. The CDR3 is CALGELLIFPLPQWDTPHTDKLIF. As DNA, the CDR3 is TGTGCTCTTGGGGAACTTCTAATTTTTCCGCTGCCACAGTGGGATACGCCCCACACCGATAAACTCATCTTT.

Regarding this clone: TCRdb's entry gives the protein of a much larger clone, which mismatches this DNA's translation at residue 8, likely from a read error; the protein reported here is translated from the DNA. This rearrangement joins TRDV1 to TRDJ1, with 10 bases matching TRDD3. The CDR3 spans 24 residues. The germline V gene has CDR1 TSWWSYY and CDR2 QGS. The J segment lost 1 base and the V segment lost 2 bases, leaving 28 bases of the junction unmatched. The CDR3 nucleotides are TGTGCTCTTGGGGAATTAGCCACCGATACTGGGGGATGCCGGATTAGGAGAGGCACCGATAAACTCATCTTT. Protein product: CALGELATDTGGCRIRRGTDKLIF.

Of note for this clone: TCRdb records a much larger clone's protein for this DNA, with a difference at residue 5 that likely arises from a read error; the protein given is the translation of the DNA. The rearrangement joins TRDV1 to TRDJ1, with 13 bases fitting TRDD3. No J gene is reported in TCRdb; it was inferred here by comparing the DNA with germline. V shed 7 bases and J 4 bases; nucleotides not matched to a gene: 21. Germline loops: CDR1 TSWWSYY, CDR2 QGS. The CDR3 covers 20 residues. The CDR3 DNA sequence: TGTGCTCTTGAGGGAATAGGTAAACCCATACTGGGGGATACGGGCGATAAACTCATCTTT. Protein sequence: CALEGIGKPILGDTGDKLIF.

Concerning this clone: The amino acid sequence in TCRdb belongs to a much larger clone and departs from this DNA's translation at residue 18, likely a sequencing read error; the sequence shown is translated from the DNA. This sequence joins TRDV1 and TRDJ1; possibly TRDD3 for D (8 bases). Between the trimmed V and J ends, which lost 4 bases and 1 base, there was a span of 40 bases. Germline CDR1 reads TSWWSYY; CDR2 reads QGS. CDR3 length: 24 amino acids. DNA of the CDR3: TGTGCTCTTGGGGCTTTTTCCTACCAGAGAATGTACTGGGGGCCCCTCCCTGTCACCGATAAACTCATCTTT. Its translation: CALGAFSYQRMYWGPLPVTDKLIF.

This clone has a count of ten or more. V and J are TRDV1 and TRDJ1, with 11 bases aligning to TRDD3. With 1 base clipped from V and 2 bases from J, the junction kept 27 bases outside the gene matches. The germline V gene has CDR1 TSWWSYY and CDR2 QGS. CDR3 length: 24 residues. In nucleotides, the CDR3 is TGTGCTCTTGGGGAACCTAGGGTATCCGTCCGTGCCTTACTGGGGGATAATTTGACCGATAAACTCATCTTT. Protein: CALGEPRVSVRALLGDNLTDKLIF.

As regards this clone: A far larger clone lies a single base away; this is likely a read error. The sample carries other DNA sequences with the same CDR3. This chain links TRDV3 with TRDJ1, with TRDD2 as a possible D gene (6 bases). CDR1 and CDR2 from the germline V gene are TVYSNPD and GDNSRS (reference sequence). The CDR3 has 19 amino acids. The V gene lost 2 bases and the J gene lost 8 bases, with 36 bases spanning the gap. In DNA form, the CDR3 reads TGTGCCTTTTTAGAGGAGCCCTCCTACGCACTTTATACTGGACCAAAACTCATCTTT. It specifies CAFLEEPSYALYTGPKLIF.